This T cell receptor (beta chain) is drawn from a study of cytomegalovirus exposure and HLA in healthy donors. Study details: The same platform was used for the roughly 120 validation repertoires and the roughly 680 first-cohort repertoires, a later analysis reported. Study-wide points: Associated with cytomegalovirus, according to the listing, were 164 TCR beta chains. Reportedly, diagnosis of cytomegalovirus status by the classifier showed high specificity and sensitivity.

The donors were members of the approximately 120-subject validation cohort (separate from the approximately 670-subject first cohort). The protocol was immunoSEQ multiplex PCR, while the TCRdb copy is restricted to in-frame clones and leaves out a portion. This table holds about 160,000 clones, around 85% found once. A word on this clone: Its antigen remains unknown.

CDR1 is MNHEY, CDR2 SVGAGI, per germline. This CDR3 has 14 amino acids. V was trimmed by 8 bases and J by 1 base, leaving 14 bases between them. The sequence came from a woman in her 30s in good health and CMV-seronegative. Material for sequencing was PBMCs. The chain recombines TRBV6-5 with TRBJ1-1; maybe TRBD1 (5 bases). The CDR3 reads CASLGWGENTEAFF. CDR3 nucleotide sequence: TGTGCCAGCCTCGGGTGGGGCGAGAACACTGAAGCTTTCTTT.